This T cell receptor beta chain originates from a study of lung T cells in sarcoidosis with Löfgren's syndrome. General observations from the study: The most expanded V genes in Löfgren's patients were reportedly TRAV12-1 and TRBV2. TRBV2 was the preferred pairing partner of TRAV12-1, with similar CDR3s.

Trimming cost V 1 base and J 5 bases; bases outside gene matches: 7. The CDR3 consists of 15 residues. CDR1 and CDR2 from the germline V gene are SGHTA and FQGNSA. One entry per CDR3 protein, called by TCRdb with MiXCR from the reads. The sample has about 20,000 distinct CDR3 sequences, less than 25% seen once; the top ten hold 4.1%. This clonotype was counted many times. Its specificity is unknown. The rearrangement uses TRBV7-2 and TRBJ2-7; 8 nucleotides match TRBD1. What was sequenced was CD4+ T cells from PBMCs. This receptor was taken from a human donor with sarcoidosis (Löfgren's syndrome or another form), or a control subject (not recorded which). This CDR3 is CASSLVAGGEDEQYF. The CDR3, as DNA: TGTGCCAGCAGCTTAGTGGCAGGGGGCGAGGACGAGCAGTACTTC.